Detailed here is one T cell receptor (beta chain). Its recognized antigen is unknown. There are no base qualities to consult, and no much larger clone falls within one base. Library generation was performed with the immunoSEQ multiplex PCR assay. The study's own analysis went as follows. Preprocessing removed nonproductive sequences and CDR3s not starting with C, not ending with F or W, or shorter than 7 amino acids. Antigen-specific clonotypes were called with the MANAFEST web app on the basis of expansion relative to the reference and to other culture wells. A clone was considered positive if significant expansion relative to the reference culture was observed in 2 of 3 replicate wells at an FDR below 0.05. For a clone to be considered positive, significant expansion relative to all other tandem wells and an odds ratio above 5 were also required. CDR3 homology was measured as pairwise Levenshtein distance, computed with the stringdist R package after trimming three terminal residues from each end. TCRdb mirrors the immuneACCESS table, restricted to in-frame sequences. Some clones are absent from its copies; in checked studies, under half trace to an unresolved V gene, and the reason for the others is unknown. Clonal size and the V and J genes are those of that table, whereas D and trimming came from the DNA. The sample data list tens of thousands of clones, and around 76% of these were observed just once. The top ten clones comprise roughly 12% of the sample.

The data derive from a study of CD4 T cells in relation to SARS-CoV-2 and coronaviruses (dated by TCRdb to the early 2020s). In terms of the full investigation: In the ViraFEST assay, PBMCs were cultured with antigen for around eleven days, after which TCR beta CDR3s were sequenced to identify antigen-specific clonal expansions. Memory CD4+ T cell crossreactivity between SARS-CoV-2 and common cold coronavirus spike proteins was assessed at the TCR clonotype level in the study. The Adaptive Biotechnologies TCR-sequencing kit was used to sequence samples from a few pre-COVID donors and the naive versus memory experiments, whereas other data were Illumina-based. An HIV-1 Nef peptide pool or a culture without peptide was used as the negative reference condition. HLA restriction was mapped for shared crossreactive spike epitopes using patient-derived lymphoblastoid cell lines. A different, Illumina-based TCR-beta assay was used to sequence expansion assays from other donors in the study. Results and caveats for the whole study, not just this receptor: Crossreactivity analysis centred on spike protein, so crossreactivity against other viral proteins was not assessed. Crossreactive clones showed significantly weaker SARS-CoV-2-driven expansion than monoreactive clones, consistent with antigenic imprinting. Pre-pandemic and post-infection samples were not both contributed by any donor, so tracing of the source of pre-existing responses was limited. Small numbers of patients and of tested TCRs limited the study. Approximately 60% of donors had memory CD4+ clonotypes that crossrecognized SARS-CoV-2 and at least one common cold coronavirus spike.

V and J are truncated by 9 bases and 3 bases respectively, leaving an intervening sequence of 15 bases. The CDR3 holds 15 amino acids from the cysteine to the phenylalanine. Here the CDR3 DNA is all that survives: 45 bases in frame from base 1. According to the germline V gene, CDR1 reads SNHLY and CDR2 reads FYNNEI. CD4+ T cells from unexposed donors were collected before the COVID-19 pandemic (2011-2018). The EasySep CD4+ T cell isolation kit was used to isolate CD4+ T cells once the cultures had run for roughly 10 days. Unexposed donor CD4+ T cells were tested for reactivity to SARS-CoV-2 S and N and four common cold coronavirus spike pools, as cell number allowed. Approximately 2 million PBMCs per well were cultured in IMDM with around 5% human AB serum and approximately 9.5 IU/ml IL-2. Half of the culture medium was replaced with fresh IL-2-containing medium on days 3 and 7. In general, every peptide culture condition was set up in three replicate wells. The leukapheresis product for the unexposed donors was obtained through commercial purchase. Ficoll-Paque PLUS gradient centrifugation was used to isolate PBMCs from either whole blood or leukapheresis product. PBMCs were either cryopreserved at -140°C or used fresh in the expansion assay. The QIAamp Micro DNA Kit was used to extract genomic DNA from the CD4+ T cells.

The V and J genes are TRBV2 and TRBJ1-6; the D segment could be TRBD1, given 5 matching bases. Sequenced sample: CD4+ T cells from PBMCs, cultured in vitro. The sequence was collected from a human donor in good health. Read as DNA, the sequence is TGTGCCAGTGCGGATAGGGGCAGCTATAATTCACCCCTCCACTTT. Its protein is CASADRGSYNSPLHF.